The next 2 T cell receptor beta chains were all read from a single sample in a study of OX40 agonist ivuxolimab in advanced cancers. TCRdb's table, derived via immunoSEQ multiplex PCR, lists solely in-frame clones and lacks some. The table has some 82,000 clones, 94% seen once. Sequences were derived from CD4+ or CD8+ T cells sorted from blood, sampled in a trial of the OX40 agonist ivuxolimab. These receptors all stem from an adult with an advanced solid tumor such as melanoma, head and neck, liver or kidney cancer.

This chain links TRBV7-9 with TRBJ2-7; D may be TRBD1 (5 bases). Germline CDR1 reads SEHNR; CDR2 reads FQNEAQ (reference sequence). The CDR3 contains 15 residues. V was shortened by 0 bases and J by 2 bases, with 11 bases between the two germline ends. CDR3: CASSLAQGPTYEQYF. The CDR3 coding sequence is TGTGCCAGCAGCTTAGCCCAGGGCCCGACCTACGAGCAGTACTTC.

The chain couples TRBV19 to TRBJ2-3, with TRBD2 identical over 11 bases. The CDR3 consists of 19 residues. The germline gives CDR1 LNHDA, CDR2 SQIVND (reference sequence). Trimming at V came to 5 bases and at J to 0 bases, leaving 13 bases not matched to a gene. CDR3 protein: CASSRRRGLAGGSTDTQYF. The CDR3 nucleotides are TGTGCCAGTAGTCGGCGGAGGGGCCTAGCGGGGGGAAGCACAGATACGCAGTATTTT.